This T cell receptor (beta chain) was recovered during a study of blood T cell repertoires in COVID-19. The overall study: Whether acute or convalescent, the COVID-19 samples came from the United States, Italy and Spain. In each case, the material was cDNA or gDNA derived from T cells, B-cell-depleted T cells, or PBMCs.

In the authors' methods: How many nucleated cells were present was estimated from reference gene primer amplification. The assay was immunoSEQ multiplex PCR, and TCRdb's table has in-frame clones only and misses some. The V and J calls and the clone size are those of that table, but D and trimming were determined from the DNA. Found here are some 120,000 clones, 80% of them singletons; the top ten hold 25%. This clonotype was obtained from a human donor in a cohort sampled during active COVID-19. The specimen was peripheral blood.

Here the CDR3 DNA reads TGTGCCAGCAGACTACGGACAGGAGCGGCTTTCTTT. It specifies CASRLRTGAAFF. The chain employs TRBV6-5 and TRBJ1-1; 7 bases fit TRBD1. CDR1 is MNHEY and CDR2 is SVGAGI in the germline V gene. Germline trimming cut 6 bases from V and 11 bases from J; bases unmatched to any gene: 9. There are 12 residues in the CDR3.